The 14 T cell receptor beta chains below all came from one sample that was sequenced in a study of blood T cell repertoires in COVID-19. Clones were sequenced by immunoSEQ multiplex PCR, and TCRdb holds only the in-frame ones, with some missing. The table has about 170,000 clones, approximately 84% seen once. The sample comprised PBMCs or T cells enriched from blood (not recorded which). These receptors came from a woman aged 50 to 65 who had recovered from COVID-19.

This chain joins TRBV6-1 and TRBJ1-3; D not certain. This CDR3 is 16 amino acids long. V was shortened by 1 base and J by 0 bases, with 10 bases between the two germline ends. Germline V CDR1 and CDR2: MNHNS, SASEGT. CDR3 DNA sequence: TGTGCCAGCAGTGAAGTCCCGGAGAGCTCTGGAAACACCATATATTTT. As protein: CASSEVPESSGNTIYF.

The chain uses TRBV20-1 and TRBJ1-2; D is ambiguous. V lost 4 bases to trimming and J lost 2 bases, with 5 bases between them. The CDR3 extends over 11 amino acids. Per the germline V gene, CDR1 is DFQATT and CDR2 is SNEGSKA (reference sequence). CDR3 loop: CSAKSNYGYTF. CDR3 nucleotide sequence: TGCAGTGCTAAATCAAACTATGGCTACACCTTC.

DNA for the CDR3: TGTGCCACCAGTGATTGGGGACAGGGGCCCTACACCTTC. This encodes CATSDWGQGPYTF. The chain couples TRBV24-1 to TRBJ1-2; 10 positions agree with TRBD1. Per the germline V gene, CDR1 is KGHDR and CDR2 is SFDVKD. This CDR3 is 13 amino acids long. Trimming at V came to 2 bases and at J to 10 bases, leaving 3 bases not matched to a gene.

The chain has TRBV29-1 and TRBJ2-1; 12 bases are a match to TRBD1. The CDR3 contains 15 residues. Trimming took 4 bases from V and 7 from J; bases not matched to a gene: 8. Germline CDR1 reads SQVTM; CDR2 reads ANQGSEA. CDR3 coding DNA: TGCAGCGTTGGACCGGGACAGGGGGCAAAGAATGAGCAGTTCTTC. It specifies CSVGPGQGAKNEQFF.

The chain is built from TRBV5-4 and TRBJ1-5; 7 bases are a match to TRBD1. Germline V gene lookup returns CDR1 SGHNT and CDR2 YYREEE (reference sequence). The CDR3 consists of 13 residues. J gave up 6 bases and V 0 bases, and 0 bases lay outside the gene matches. CDR3: CASSLDRGQPQHF. As DNA, the CDR3 is TGTGCCAGCAGCTTGGACAGGGGTCAGCCCCAGCATTTT.

This clone was counted only a few times. The CDR3 here is CASSSTPGGSQPQHF. CDR3 nucleotide sequence: TGTGCCAGCAGTTCAACCCCAGGGGGTAGCCAGCCCCAGCATTTT. The V call is TRBV28, the J call TRBJ1-5, with 7 nucleotides matching TRBD1. There are 15 residues in the CDR3. Germline assignment: CDR1 MDHEN and CDR2 SYDVKM. The V segment lost 4 bases and the J segment 7 bases; nucleotides outside the gene matches: 10.

Details on this clone: Other DNA sequences in this specimen translate into the identical CDR3. J is TRBJ1-1 and V is TRBV4-1; D is possibly TRBD1 (5 bases). V was pared by 0 bases and J by 4 bases, with 12 bases between. The CDR3 totals 15 residues. Per germline, CDR1 MGHRA and CDR2 YSYEKL. The CDR3 coding sequence is TGCGCCAGCAGCCAAGAGGGGCAGGGCCGCACTGAAGCTTTCTTT. Translating it yields CASSQEGQGRTEAFF.

This clone came up once. The V and J genes are TRBV28 and TRBJ2-7; 7 bases match TRBD2. The CDR3 has 16 amino acids. Trimming at V came to 3 bases and at J to 5 bases, leaving 13 bases not matched to a gene. CDR1 and CDR2 (germline): MDHEN, SYDVKM. CDR3 amino acids: CASSLARAGARDEQYF. CDR3 in DNA: TGTGCCAGCAGTTTGGCTAGGGCGGGAGCCCGCGACGAGCAGTACTTC.

This clone was detected only once. The V and J genes are TRBV6-5 and TRBJ2-1; D is possibly TRBD1 (7 bases). V lost 0 bases and J lost 4, with 13 bases in between. The germline CDR1 and CDR2 sequences are MNHEY and SVGAGI. The CDR3 runs 16 residues. The CDR3 reads CASSYSTGAGYNEQFF. The CDR3 DNA follows: TGTGCCAGCAGTTACTCTACAGGGGCGGGATACAATGAGCAGTTCTTC.

This rearrangement joins TRBV5-1 to TRBJ2-1; 7 bases line up with TRBD2. V was pared by 0 bases and J by 4 bases, with 7 bases of the junction left unmatched. Germline V gives CDR1 SGHRS, CDR2 YFSETQ. The CDR3 is 16 residues long. The CDR3 region is CASSLASGITYNEQFF. The DNA for the CDR3 is TGCGCCAGCAGCTTGGCCAGCGGGATTACTTACAATGAGCAGTTCTTC.

V is TRBV7-2 and J is TRBJ1-3, with TRBD1 matching over 9 bases. The CDR3 runs 15 residues. The V segment lost 5 bases and the J segment 5 bases; nucleotides outside the gene matches: 7. Germline assignment: CDR1 SGHTA and CDR2 FQGNSA. The CDR3 region has the DNA TGTGCCAGCAGCGCGCGGGGACAGGGTAGAAACACCATATATTTT. Translating gives CASSARGQGRNTIYF.

CDR3 protein: CASTAGMGTDTQYF. The CDR3 DNA sequence: TGTGCCAGCACGGCAGGGATGGGCACAGATACGCAGTATTTT. The V gene is TRBV6-5, the J gene TRBJ2-3, with D possibly being TRBD1 (5 bases). Per the germline V gene, CDR1 is MNHEY and CDR2 is SVGAGI. The CDR3 runs 14 residues. The V end was cut by 7 bases, the J end by 1 base, with 12 bases between.

This clone turned up a few times. This chain links TRBV27 with TRBJ2-1; D perhaps matches TRBD1 (5 bases). The CDR3 extends over 13 amino acids. Trimming took 2 bases from V and 15 from J, leaving 17 bases between them. Germline values: CDR1 MNHEY, CDR2 SMNVEV (reference sequence). The CDR3 region is CASSLELGHRTFF. The CDR3 DNA follows: TGTGCCAGCAGTTTAGAATTGGGGCATAGAACGTTCTTC.

V and J are TRBV20-1 and TRBJ1-5; D ambiguous. The V end lost 3 bases, the J end lost 8 bases, and 14 bases lay between the germline ends. Germline CDR1 DFQATT, CDR2 SNEGSKA (reference sequence). The CDR3 has 13 residues. This CDR3 reads CSASKQIGEPQHF. CDR3 bases: TGCAGTGCTAGTAAGCAGATCGGGGAGCCCCAGCATTTT.